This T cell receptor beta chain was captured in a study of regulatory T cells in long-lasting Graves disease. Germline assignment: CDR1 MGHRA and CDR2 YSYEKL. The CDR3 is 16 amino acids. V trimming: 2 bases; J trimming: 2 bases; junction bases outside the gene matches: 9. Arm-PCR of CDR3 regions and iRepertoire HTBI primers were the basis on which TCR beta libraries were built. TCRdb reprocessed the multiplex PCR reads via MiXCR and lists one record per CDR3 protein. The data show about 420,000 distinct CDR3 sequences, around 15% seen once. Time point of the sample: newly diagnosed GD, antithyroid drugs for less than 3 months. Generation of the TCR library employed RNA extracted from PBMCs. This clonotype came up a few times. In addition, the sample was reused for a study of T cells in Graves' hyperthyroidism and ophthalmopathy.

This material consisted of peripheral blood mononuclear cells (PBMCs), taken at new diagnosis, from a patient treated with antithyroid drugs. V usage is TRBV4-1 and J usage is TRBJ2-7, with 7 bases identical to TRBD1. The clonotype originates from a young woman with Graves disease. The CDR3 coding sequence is TGCGCCAGCAGCCAAAGTGAGGGGGCTCGTGCCTACGAGCAGTACTTC. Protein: CASSQSEGARAYEQYF.